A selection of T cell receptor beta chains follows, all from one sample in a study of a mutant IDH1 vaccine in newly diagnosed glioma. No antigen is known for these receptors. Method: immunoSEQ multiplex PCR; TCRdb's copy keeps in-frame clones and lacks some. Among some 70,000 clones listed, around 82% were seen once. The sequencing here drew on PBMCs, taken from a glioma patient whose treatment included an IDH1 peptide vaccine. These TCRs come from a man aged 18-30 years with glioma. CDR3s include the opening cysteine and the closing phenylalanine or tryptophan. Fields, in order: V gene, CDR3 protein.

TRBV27	CASSYRGLLETQYF
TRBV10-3	CAISESIDMGTRAFF
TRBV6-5	CASSYRGQPEKLFF
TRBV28	CASSPPLDTQYF
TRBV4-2	CASSHGGWDRSYEQYF
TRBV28	CASSRENSYEQYF
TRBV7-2	CASSPGGTSYNEQFF
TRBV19	CASSIDRDSNQPQHF
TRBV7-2	CASSLAISYEQYF
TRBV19	CASRGTYNEQFF
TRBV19	CASSIALARDGTNYGYTF
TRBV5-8	CASSGPQGAIGELFF
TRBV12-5	CASGPGQGLSGNTIYF
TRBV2	CASTEGGQPYEQYF
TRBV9	CASSVGDYNEKLFF
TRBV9	CASSEGLAGGMGYNEQFF
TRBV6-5	CASRTGQMNTGELFF
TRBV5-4	CASSLQTASYGYTF
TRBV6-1	CASSEALGTGNEKLFF
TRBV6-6	CASSIGGSGELFF
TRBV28	CASGRTGAATNEKLFF
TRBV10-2	CASRRDTTYYEQYF
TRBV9	CASSSSGSRADTQYF
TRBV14	CASSPQGALSYNEQFF
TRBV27	CASRPSSKISNEKLFF
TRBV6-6	CASSYNNQPQHF
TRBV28	CASSTGQGRETQYF
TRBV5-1	CASSLARTGGNTIYF
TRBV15	CATRDRDRELNTEAFF
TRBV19	CASSPPGASEQYF
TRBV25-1	CASSARDRGSAGELFF
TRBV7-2	CASRGDGRGGYTF
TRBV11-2	CASSETVRALSEAFF
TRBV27	CASSLAGAGNTIYF
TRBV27	CASSLGLGLAGWGQYF
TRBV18	CASSPGTLNQPQHF
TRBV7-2	CASTAPGGARGYTF
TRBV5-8	CASSRGGTGRYEQYF
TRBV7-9	CASSLAGGYEQYF
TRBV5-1	CASSLDRVNYGYTF
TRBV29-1	CSVVPGPSYGYTF
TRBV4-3	CASSPGRALYEQYF
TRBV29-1	CSVEDRGGSHNEQFF
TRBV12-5	CASGLARGGGGNTIYF
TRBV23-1	CASSHPGRGICRGNQPQHF
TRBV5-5	CASSLDYTEAFF
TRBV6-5	CASSYSREQETQYF
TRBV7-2	CASSSYSQLGAQHF